This T cell receptor (beta chain) was identified in a study of OX40 agonist ivuxolimab in advanced cancers. Study details: Prior anti-PD-1, anti-PD-L1 or anti-CTLA-4 therapy did not bar entry, and about 38% had some. Partial responses were observed in three patients, of whom one had hepatocellular carcinoma and two had cutaneous melanoma.

The CDR3 is 16 residues long. Per germline, CDR1 LNHDA and CDR2 SQIVND (reference sequence). V was pared by 3 bases and J by 5 bases, with 11 bases of the junction left unmatched. This table comes from immunoSEQ multiplex PCR, and its TCRdb copy is limited to in-frame clones, with some not included. The repertoire holds roughly 35,000 clones, with approximately 86% as singletons. Worth noting for this clone: Its antigen is undetermined.

Findings of the study overall: The specificity for antigen of the expanded peripheral T cells was not determined.

The chain uses TRBV19 and TRBJ1-2; TRBD1 agrees at 8 bases. Sequences were derived from CD4+ or CD8+ T cells sorted from blood, sampled in a trial of the OX40 agonist ivuxolimab. The clonotype was recovered from an adult with an advanced solid tumor such as melanoma, head and neck, liver or kidney cancer. In DNA form, the CDR3 reads TGTGCCAGTAGTATTGGCTCACAGGGGGGAAGGTATGGCTACACCTTC. Its protein product is CASSIGSQGGRYGYTF.